Included here is one T cell receptor (beta chain) sequence, with context. Germline values: CDR1 SGHTA, CDR2 FQGNSA. With 1 base removed from V and 10 bases from J, the gap between germline ends came to 15 bases. The CDR3 has 14 residues. The sample comes from a study of T cells after yellow fever vaccination. Making TCR cDNA involved 5'RACE template switching, which added UMIs and a universal primer site. TCRdb fed the 5' RACE reads into MiXCR, producing one record per CDR3 protein. The table has more than 250,000 distinct CDR3 sequences, roughly 6.8% seen once. The chain carries TRBV7-2 and TRBJ2-3, with D uncertain. The material was PBMCs, obtained about 49 days after the first yellow fever vaccination. This receptor was identified in a man younger than 30 who received the YFV17D yellow fever vaccine. Here the CDR3 DNA reads TGTGCCAGCAGCTTAGACTCCCGCGGCGACTCGCAGTATTTT. Its translation is CASSLDSRGDSQYF. Using reference TRBV7-2 and TRBJ2-3 for the parts outside the CDR3, the full variable domain is GAGVSQSPSNKVTEKGKDVELRCDPISGHTALYWYRQSLGQGLEFLIYFQGNSAPDKSGLPSDRFSAERTGGSVSTLTIQRTQQEDSAVYLCASSLDSRGDSQYFGPGTRLTVL.